A single sample is the source of the 21 T cell receptor beta chains below, sequenced in a study of blood T cell repertoires in COVID-19. Data came from immunoSEQ multiplex PCR; TCRdb stores just in-frame clones and leaves some out. The sample comprises fewer than 500,000 clones, approximately 87% of which are singletons, and about 1.5% rests with the top ten. The specimen sequenced was PBMCs or T cells enriched from blood (not recorded which). These receptors were collected from a man younger than 45 who had recovered from COVID-19.

The J gene is TRBJ1-3, the V gene TRBV4-2; 9 positions match TRBD1. V gave up 0 bases and J gave up 1 base; unmatched junction bases: 1. Germline values: CDR1 LGHNA, CDR2 YNFKEQ. The CDR3 consists of 16 residues. The CDR3 sequence: CASSQEQGASGNTIYF. CDR3 coding DNA: TGTGCCAGCAGCCAAGAACAGGGGGCGTCTGGAAACACCATATATTTT.

J is TRBJ1-1 and V is TRBV5-1; 7 nucleotides match TRBD1. The CDR3 is made up of 13 amino acids. The V gene's germline CDR1 is SGHRS and CDR2 YFSETQ. V was clipped by 4 bases and J by 0 bases; unmatched bases: 0. In DNA form, the CDR3 reads TGCGCCAGCAGCGACAGGGTGAACACTGAAGCTTTCTTT. Its translation is CASSDRVNTEAFF.

The chain is built from TRBV29-1 and TRBJ1-4, with D possibly matching TRBD1 (6 bases). Germline-derived CDR1 and CDR2 are SQVTM and ANQGSEA. V was cut by 3 bases and J by 5 bases, with 13 bases left in between. This CDR3 is built from 14 residues. CDR3 DNA sequence: TGCAGCGTTGATGTTGGGGGCGCAAATGAAAAACTGTTTTTT. Protein sequence: CSVDVGGANEKLFF.

This clone was counted once. J is TRBJ1-1 and V is TRBV27, with D hard to call. V was cut by 3 bases and J by 4 bases, with 9 bases left in between. The CDR3 is 13 amino acids. Germline V gives CDR1 MNHEY, CDR2 SMNVEV (reference sequence). The CDR3 nucleotides are TGTGCCAGCAGTTTGCGGGAGGGCACTGAAGCTTTCTTT. It codes for CASSLREGTEAFF.

The count of this clone is one. The CDR3 bases are TGTGCCAGCAGCTTGGGCAGGGCCGAAGCTTTCTTT. It specifies CASSLGRAEAFF. The rearrangement joins TRBV7-9 to TRBJ1-1, with D perhaps TRBD1 (5 bases). The ends were cut back, 3 bases at V and 8 bases at J, with 10 bases in the middle. The CDR3 length is 12 residues. Germline V gene lookup returns CDR1 SEHNR and CDR2 FQNEAQ (reference sequence).

This chain joins TRBV6-5 and TRBJ1-5; possibly TRBD1 for D (5 bases). The V gene lost 0 bases and the J gene lost 9 bases, with 12 bases spanning the gap. The CDR3 totals 14 residues. The V gene's germline CDR1 is MNHEY and CDR2 SVGAGI. CDR3 nucleotides: TGTGCCAGCAGTTACTCCGGGGGTTCGAGGCCCCAGCATTTT. Its translation: CASSYSGGSRPQHF.

The CDR3 here is CASSLRRGGPPETQYF. As DNA, the CDR3 is TGTGCCAGCAGCTTGCGTCGCGGGGGGCCACCAGAGACCCAGTACTTC. The rearrangement links TRBV5-8 to TRBJ2-5; 8 bases are a match to TRBD2. From germline, CDR1 is SGHTS and CDR2 YDEGEE. This CDR3 is 16 amino acids long. The J segment lost 4 bases and the V segment lost 1 base, leaving 9 bases of the junction unmatched. Supplemented by reference TRBV5-8 and TRBJ2-5, the full variable domain reads EAGVTQSPTHLIKTRGQQATLRCSPISGHTSVYWYQQALGLGLQFLLWYDEGEERNRGNFPPRFSGRQFPNYSSELNVNALELEDSALYLCASSLRRGGPPETQYFGPGTRLLVL.

This clone appeared a few times. CDR3 amino acids: CASSKGGISPLHF. Here the CDR3 DNA reads TGTGCCAGCAGTAAAGGGGGCATTTCACCCCTCCACTTT. The chain uses TRBV6-2 or TRBV6-3 and TRBJ1-6, with 7 nucleotides matching TRBD1. This CDR3 comprises 13 residues. V shed 5 bases, J shed 9 bases, and the junction held 4 bases outside the gene matches. Germline V gives CDR1 MNHEY, CDR2 SVGEGT.

The table lists this clone with a few counts. V and J are TRBV11-3 and TRBJ1-1; no clear D. The V gene lost 4 bases and the J gene lost 5 bases, with 11 bases spanning the gap. CDR1 is SGHNT, CDR2 YENEEA, per germline. This CDR3 has 13 residues. As DNA, the CDR3 is TGTGCCAGCAGCTCCGACCCGGGGACTGAAGCTTTCTTT. Translated, it gives CASSSDPGTEAFF. The variable domain in full, completed from reference TRBV11-3 and TRBJ1-1, reads EAGVVQSPRYKIIEKKQPVAFWCNPISGHNTLYWYLQNLGQGPELLIRYENEEAVDDSQLPKDRFSAERLKGVDSTLKIQPAELGDSAVYLCASSSDPGTEAFFGQGTRLTVV.

V gene TRBV4-1 combines with J gene TRBJ2-2; 9 bases align to TRBD1. Germline V gene data show CDR1 as MGHRA and CDR2 as YSYEKL. The CDR3 spans 17 residues. J was trimmed by 1 base and V by 4 bases; bases with no gene match: 7. CDR3 loop: CASSPPRGQGNTGELFF. The CDR3 DNA reads TGCGCCAGCAGCCCCCCCAGGGGACAGGGGAACACCGGGGAGCTGTTTTTT.

The count of this clone is one. J is TRBJ2-7 and V is TRBV18, with unresolved D. CDR3 length: 14 residues. Germline values: CDR1 KGHSH, CDR2 LQKENI. V was trimmed by 3 bases and J by 1 base, leaving 10 bases between them. CDR3 amino acids: CASSPPIRSYEQYF. The CDR3 DNA reads as TGTGCCAGCTCACCCCCGATACGGTCCTACGAGCAGTACTTC.

A single count supports this clone. This chain links TRBV18 with TRBJ1-1, with 7 bases identical to TRBD1. The CDR3 extends over 14 amino acids. Germline CDR1 reads KGHSH; CDR2 reads LQKENI. Trimming removed 3 bases from V and 5 bases from J; junction bases left unmatched: 6. This chain's CDR3 is CASSPPGQTTEAFF. In DNA, the CDR3 is TGTGCCAGCTCACCTCCGGGACAGACGACTGAAGCTTTCTTT.

The chain employs TRBV30 and TRBJ2-5; 7 bases map to TRBD1. Losses at the gene ends were 4 bases for V and 5 bases for J; bases not matched to a gene: 10. There are 14 residues in the CDR3. Germline lookup yields CDR1 GTSNPN and CDR2 SVGIG (reference sequence). CDR3 DNA: TGTGCCTGGACCCAGACAGGGCTTTTGGAGACCCAGTACTTC. Translated: CAWTQTGLLETQYF.

V is TRBV7-2 and J is TRBJ2-5; 15 nucleotides align to TRBD2. V dropped 4 bases and J dropped 2; count of bases not matched to a gene: 2. There are 16 residues in the CDR3. Germline V gives CDR1 SGHTA, CDR2 FQGNSA. The CDR3 sequence is CASSYGTSGGQETQYF. Written as DNA, the CDR3 is TGTGCCAGCAGCTACGGGACTAGCGGGGGGCAAGAGACCCAGTACTTC.

The chain is built from TRBV2 and TRBJ2-7; TRBD2 might be the D (7 bases). Trimming shortened V by 5 bases and J by 0 bases, and 17 bases separated the two germline ends. CDR3 length: 16 amino acids. Germline CDR1 is SNHLY and CDR2 is FYNNEI. In nucleotides, the CDR3 is TGTGCCAGCAGTCCGTTGGGGGGGGCGAGCTCCTACGAGCAGTACTTC. Translated, it gives CASSPLGGASSYEQYF.

The chain recombines TRBV6-5 with TRBJ2-7, with TRBD2 identical over 7 bases. The germline gives CDR1 MNHEY, CDR2 SVGAGI. V gave up 6 bases and J gave up 4 bases; unmatched junction bases: 12. The CDR3 has 15 residues. The CDR3: CASSLAPSGAYEQYF. The DNA for the CDR3 is TGTGCCAGCAGCCTGGCCCCTAGCGGCGCGTACGAGCAGTACTTC.

This clone was detected only once. The chain uses TRBV3-1 (or the pseudogene TRBV3-2) and TRBJ1-4, with 8 bases matching TRBD1. Germline V gene data show CDR1 as LGHDT and CDR2 as YNNKEL (reference sequence). This CDR3 has 14 amino acids. V shed 1 base and J 7 bases; nucleotides not matched to a gene: 2. CDR3 bases: TGTGCCAGCAGCCAAGCAGGGGGCTTTGAAAAACTGTTTTTT. Its translation: CASSQAGGFEKLFF.

A note on this clone: The same CDR3 also results from other DNA sequences found in this sample. This chain links TRBV19 with TRBJ1-5, with D perhaps matching TRBD1 (6 bases). This CDR3 has 15 residues. Looked up from germline, CDR1 is LNHDA and CDR2 is SQIVND (reference sequence). V shed 5 bases and J shed 2 bases, with 13 bases lying between them. The CDR3 sequence is CASSSQGRGNQPQHF. CDR3 nucleotide sequence: TGTGCCAGTAGTTCCCAGGGGCGCGGCAATCAGCCCCAGCATTTT.

The chain employs TRBV9 and TRBJ2-1, with 8 bases aligning to TRBD1. There are 13 residues in the CDR3. Trimming removed 5 bases from V and 6 bases from J; junction bases left unmatched: 4. Germline values: CDR1 SGDLS, CDR2 YYNGEE. The CDR3 DNA reads as TGTGCCAGCAGGCCCGGGACAGGCAATGAGCAGTTCTTC. Translation gives CASRPGTGNEQFF.

The table lists this clone with a few counts. The rearrangement joins TRBV5-4 to TRBJ1-2; a possible D gene is TRBD1 (5 bases). This CDR3 comprises 17 residues. V dropped 1 base and J dropped 3 bases, with 19 bases sitting between them. Germline V gene data show CDR1 as SGHNT and CDR2 as YYREEE (reference sequence). CDR3 coding DNA: TGTGCCAGCAGCTTGAGAACAGGAGTATTTGTGGACTATGGCTACACCTTC. This sequence encodes CASSLRTGVFVDYGYTF.

This rearrangement joins TRBV5-6 to TRBJ1-1; tentatively, D is TRBD1 (5 bases). The V end lost 2 bases, the J end lost 6 bases, and 17 bases lay between the germline ends. The germline V gene has CDR1 SGHDT and CDR2 YYEEEE. The CDR3 spans 15 residues. The CDR3 sequence is CASSLNVLQGPEAFF. Written as DNA, the CDR3 is TGTGCCAGCAGCTTAAACGTCCTTCAGGGTCCTGAAGCTTTCTTT. Combining the CDR3 with reference TRBV5-6 and TRBJ1-1 gives the whole variable domain DAGVTQSPTHLIKTRGQQVTLRCSPKSGHDTVSWYQQALGQGPQFIFQYYEEEERQRGNFPDRFSGHQFPNYSSELNVNALLLGDSALYLCASSLNVLQGPEAFFGQGTRLTVV.